The 30 T cell receptor beta chains below were found in one sample sequenced in a study of blood T cells in healthy people across ages. A second 7 to 11 cycle PCR used barcoded and J-beta primers. Each CDR3 protein is one row after TCRdb ran MiXCR on the 5' RACE reads. The table has about 1.4 million distinct CDR3 sequences, roughly 60% seen once. Sequenced: blood. The receptors here all came from a man aged 18 to 30 in good health.

The J gene is TRBJ2-2, the V gene TRBV10-3; 10 bases are shared with TRBD1. The germline V gene has CDR1 ENHRY and CDR2 SYGVKD. The junction had 9 bases not matched to a gene; V was cut back by 9 bases and J by 2 bases. This CDR3 contains 16 residues. This CDR3 reads CAIAPGQGPNTGELFF. The CDR3 bases are TGTGCCATTGCTCCGGGACAGGGGCCCAACACCGGGGAGCTGTTTTTT.

This clonotype was counted a few times. The chain joins TRBV29-1 to TRBJ2-5; tentative D call: TRBD1 (6 bases). The V gene lost 5 bases and the J gene lost 4 bases, with 17 bases spanning the gap. The CDR3 is made up of 14 amino acids. The V gene's germline CDR1 is SQVTM and CDR2 ANQGSEA. The CDR3 sequence is CSVFIQGYRETQYF. CDR3 coding DNA: TGCAGCGTTTTCATACAGGGTTATAGAGAGACCCAGTACTTC.

In nucleotides, the CDR3 is TGCAGTGCTAGTGGCCGGGACCTGAATCACAATGGGCAGTACTTC. It codes for CSASGRDLNHNGQYF. The chain combines TRBV20-1 with TRBJ2-7, with D perhaps assigned TRBD1 or TRBD2 (5 bases each). Between the trimmed V and J ends, which lost 3 bases and 9 bases, there was a span of 24 bases. CDR1 DFQATT and CDR2 SNEGSKA come from the germline V gene (reference sequence). The CDR3 is 15 residues long.

CDR3 nucleotide sequence: TGTGCCAGCAGCCGGGTAGGGGGCGGGTACAATGAGCAGTTCTTC. It codes for CASSRVGGGYNEQFF. V and J are TRBV6-5 and TRBJ2-1, with TRBD1 identical over 7 bases. The J segment lost 4 bases and the V segment lost 6 bases, leaving 9 bases of the junction unmatched. This CDR3 spans 15 amino acids. Germline lookup yields CDR1 MNHEY and CDR2 SVGAGI.

This clonotype occurred many times. This may come from a read error, since a much larger clone is one base off. V gene TRBV6-4 combines with J gene TRBJ2-3; perhaps TRBD1 as D (6 bases). The V end was cut by 2 bases, the J end by 1 base, with 10 bases between. The germline gives CDR1 MRHNA, CDR2 SNTAGT. This CDR3 is 15 amino acids long. The CDR3 reads CASSDGAGGTDTQYF. The CDR3 DNA reads as TGTGCCAGCAGTGACGGGGCAGGGGGCACAGATACGCAGTATTTT.

The chain combines TRBV10-3 with TRBJ2-5; D not certain. The CDR3 sequence is 13 residues long. Per germline, CDR1 ENHRY and CDR2 SYGVKD. Trimming took off 3 bases at V and 5 bases at J, with 10 bases between the two ends. CDR3 in DNA: TGTGCCATCAGTGAAGACGTCCGGGAGACCCAGTACTTC. Its translation: CAISEDVRETQYF.

J is TRBJ1-1 and V is TRBV7-2; TRBD1 is a possible D gene (6 bases). The CDR3 runs to 14 residues. The germline V gene has CDR1 SGHTA and CDR2 FQGNSA. Trimming stripped 7 bases from V and 3 bases from J, with 15 bases between. As DNA, the CDR3 is TGTGCCAGCACCTTCCGGGACATATACACTGAAGCTTTCTTT. It translates to CASTFRDIYTEAFF.

The rearrangement uses TRBV27 and TRBJ1-2; possibly TRBD1 for D (6 bases). V was clipped by 3 bases and J by 5 bases, with 25 bases between them. CDR3 length: 18 amino acids. CDR1 MNHEY and CDR2 SMNVEV come from the germline V gene (reference sequence). CDR3 sequence reads: CASSFVLGRGPSQYGYTF. CDR3 in DNA: TGTGCCAGCAGTTTCGTTCTGGGCAGGGGCCCTTCCCAATATGGCTACACCTTC.

This chain joins TRBV5-1 and TRBJ1-1; the D gene is possibly TRBD1 (5 bases). Trimming removed 1 base from V and 0 bases from J, with 7 bases in between. The germline V gene has CDR1 SGHRS and CDR2 YFSETQ. The CDR3 runs 14 residues. As DNA, the CDR3 is TGCGCCAGCAGCTTGCTCAGGGTGAACACTGAAGCTTTCTTT. Amino acids: CASSLLRVNTEAFF.

This clonotype was seen a handful of times. V and J are TRBV4-3 and TRBJ2-1, with TRBD1 matching 8 bases. CDR1 LGHNA and CDR2 YSLEER come from the germline V gene. The CDR3 extends over 15 amino acids. With V trimmed by 8 bases and J by 4 bases, 10 bases remained unmatched. The CDR3 loop reads CASGLDRGYYNEQFF. The CDR3 DNA is TGCGCCAGCGGGTTAGACAGGGGCTATTACAATGAGCAGTTCTTC.

V usage is TRBV20-1 and J usage is TRBJ1-4; D not resolved. From germline, CDR1 is DFQATT and CDR2 SNEGSKA (reference sequence). The V and J ends lost 3 bases and 8 bases respectively, with 19 bases between them. This CDR3 comprises 15 residues. This CDR3 reads CSASSAGAREEKLFF. The CDR3 bases are TGCAGTGCTAGTTCCGCAGGCGCAAGGGAGGAAAAACTGTTTTTT.

This clonotype was picked up a small number of times. V is TRBV12-3 or TRBV12-4 and J is TRBJ2-3; D unresolved. This CDR3 is 15 amino acids long. Trimming removed 4 bases at V and 0 bases at J, with 11 bases between. The DNA for the CDR3 is TGTGCCAGCAGTTCCTCAAGAACTAGCACAGATACGCAGTATTTT. It specifies CASSSSRTSTDTQYF.

This clonotype occurred once. The chain joins TRBV12-3 or TRBV12-4 to TRBJ1-5, with D perhaps matching TRBD1 (5 bases). Trimming removed 1 base at V and 2 bases at J, with 12 bases between. The CDR3 totals 16 residues. CDR3 in amino acids: CASSLDRTAGNQPQHF. In DNA form, the CDR3 reads TGTGCCAGCAGTTTAGACAGGACGGCGGGCAATCAGCCCCAGCATTTT.

The gene calls are TRBV4-1 and TRBJ1-2; tentative D call: TRBD1 (5 bases). Germline-derived CDR1 and CDR2 are MGHRA and YSYEKL. This CDR3 comprises 12 residues. Trimming pared 5 bases from V and 6 bases from J, leaving 10 bases between. CDR3 protein: CASSNRLDGYTF. CDR3 nucleotide sequence: TGCGCCAGCAGCAACAGGCTGGATGGCTACACCTTC.

The V and J genes are TRBV7-2 and TRBJ2-3; the D is unclear. Germline assignment: CDR1 SGHTA and CDR2 FQGNSA. The CDR3 runs to 14 residues. The V gene lost 2 bases and the J gene lost 5 bases, with 11 bases spanning the gap. For the CDR3, the DNA is TGTGCCAGCAGCTTATCGCCAGCCCAAGATACGCAGTATTTT. It specifies CASSLSPAQDTQYF. The whole variable domain, filled in from reference TRBV7-2 and TRBJ2-3, reads GAGVSQSPSNKVTEKGKDVELRCDPISGHTALYWYRQSLGQGLEFLIYFQGNSAPDKSGLPSDRFSAERTGGSVSTLTIQRTQQEDSAVYLCASSLSPAQDTQYFGPGTRLTVL.

Remarks on this clonotype: A much larger clonotype is one base distant, so this may be a read error. This chain uses TRBV4-1 with TRBJ2-4; TRBD2 agrees at 7 bases. There are 13 residues in the CDR3. CDR1 is MGHRA, CDR2 YSYEKL, per germline. CDR3 DNA: TGCGCCACCAGCCAAGCCGGGGGGTTTGCGCAGTACTTC. Protein sequence: CATSQAGGFAQYF.

The V gene is TRBV4-1, the J gene TRBJ2-1; D tentatively reads TRBD1 or TRBD2 (5 bases each). This CDR3 spans 16 amino acids. The V and J ends lost 4 bases and 1 base respectively, with 14 bases between them. Germline assignment: CDR1 MGHRA and CDR2 YSYEKL. CDR3 DNA: TGCGCCAGCAGCCTTGCCCAGGGAGTATCCTACAATGAGCAGTTCTTC. Translation gives CASSLAQGVSYNEQFF.

The chain uses TRBV2 and TRBJ2-1, with unresolved D. The CDR3 loop spans 14 amino acids. CDR1 is SNHLY, CDR2 FYNNEI, per germline. V dropped 2 bases and J dropped 8 bases, with 13 bases sitting between them. The CDR3 coding sequence is TGTGCCAGCAGTGAAATAAGAGGTAACCATGAGCAGTTCTTC. Protein sequence: CASSEIRGNHEQFF.

Of note for this clonotype: A much larger clone lies one base from this, so it may be a read error. The chain joins TRBV20-1 to TRBJ2-5; 9 bases agree with TRBD2. V was pared by 4 bases and J by 11 bases, with 14 bases of the junction left unmatched. The CDR3 runs 14 residues. The germline CDR1 and CDR2 sequences are DFQATT and SNEGSKA (reference sequence). CDR3 in amino acids: CSAKKDLAGFVQYF. CDR3 DNA sequence: TGCAGTGCTAAAAAGGACCTAGCGGGATTTGTGCAGTACTTC.

This chain connects TRBV7-6 to TRBJ2-2; D unresolved. This CDR3 region has 12 residues. V was trimmed by 10 bases and J by 4 bases, leaving 10 bases between them. The germline gives CDR1 SGHVS, CDR2 FNYEAQ. The CDR3 sequence: CANLLGTGELFF. For the CDR3, the DNA is TGTGCCAACTTACTGGGCACCGGGGAGCTGTTTTTT.

The rearrangement joins TRBV4-1 to TRBJ1-2, with 7 positions matching TRBD1. J gave up 2 bases and V 6 bases, and 12 bases lay outside the gene matches. This CDR3 has 16 residues. The germline CDR1 and CDR2 sequences are MGHRA and YSYEKL. The CDR3 region is CASSPGGGDRNYGYTF. DNA for the CDR3: TGCGCCAGCAGTCCTGGCGGGGGGGACAGAAACTATGGCTACACCTTC.

The CDR3 spells CASGQLNNQPQHF. DNA of the CDR3: TGTGCCAGCGGACAGCTCAATAATCAGCCCCAGCATTTT. V and J are TRBV28 and TRBJ1-5; D is perhaps TRBD1 (6 bases). CDR1 is MDHEN and CDR2 is SYDVKM in the germline V gene. Trimming stripped 8 bases from V and 4 bases from J, with 12 bases between. The CDR3 is made up of 13 amino acids.

This chain connects TRBV12-3 or TRBV12-4 to TRBJ2-6, with 8 bases fitting TRBD1. The CDR3 extends over 17 amino acids. V was clipped by 6 bases and J by 1 base; unmatched bases: 8. CDR3 protein: CASRGGDRFSGANVLTF. CDR3 coding DNA: TGTGCCAGCAGGGGCGGGGACAGGTTTTCTGGGGCCAACGTCCTGACTTTC.

This clonotype has a handful of counts. The V call is TRBV7-9, the J call TRBJ2-3; D not resolved. Trimming took off 6 bases at V and 0 bases at J, with 16 bases between the two ends. Germline lookup yields CDR1 SEHNR and CDR2 FQNEAQ (reference sequence). The CDR3 consists of 16 residues. The CDR3 sequence: CASRTTRGRSTDTQYF. The CDR3, as DNA: TGTGCCAGCAGGACGACGAGAGGACGTAGCACAGATACGCAGTATTTT.

This chain joins TRBV7-9 and TRBJ1-2, with D unclear. V lost 3 bases to trimming and J lost 2 bases, with 10 bases between them. The CDR3 is 14 amino acids. In germline, CDR1 is SEHNR, CDR2 FQNEAQ (reference sequence). This CDR3 reads CASSFQVPNYGYTF. The DNA of the CDR3 is TGTGCCAGCAGCTTCCAGGTGCCCAACTATGGCTACACCTTC.

V usage is TRBV9 and J usage is TRBJ2-7; 7 bases are a match to TRBD1. Germline V gene sequence: CDR1 SGDLS, CDR2 YYNGEE. The CDR3 has 12 residues. With 4 bases clipped from V and 6 bases from J, the junction kept 4 bases outside the gene matches. This chain's CDR3 is CASSQGVTEQYF. CDR3 nucleotides: TGTGCCAGCAGCCAGGGGGTAACCGAGCAGTACTTC.

This clonotype was observed a few times. The chain employs TRBV27 and TRBJ2-5, with 13 nucleotides matching TRBD2. CDR1 and CDR2 from the germline V gene are MNHEY and SMNVEV (reference sequence). This CDR3 has 16 residues. V dropped 3 bases and J dropped 4; count of bases not matched to a gene: 5. The CDR3 reads CASSFGTSGDLETQYF. The CDR3 DNA reads as TGTGCCAGCAGTTTCGGGACTAGCGGGGATTTAGAGACCCAGTACTTC.

This clonotype was seen more than once but under ten times. The rearrangement links TRBV28 to TRBJ2-7; TRBD1 is a possible D gene (6 bases). Trimming pared 5 bases from V and 9 bases from J, leaving 20 bases between. Per the germline V gene, CDR1 is MDHEN and CDR2 is SYDVKM. This CDR3 is 14 amino acids long. The CDR3 DNA is TGTGCCAGCAGTCCCCCGGACAGTGGGCACGTGCAGTACTTC. Translation: CASSPPDSGHVQYF.

This clonotype appeared a few times. The chain joins TRBV4-3 to TRBJ2-7, with D perhaps assigned TRBD1 or TRBD2 (5 bases each). The CDR3 is 14 amino acids. Trimming shortened V by 0 bases and J by 3 bases, and 9 bases separated the two germline ends. Germline V gene data show CDR1 as LGHNA and CDR2 as YSLEER. The CDR3 region has the DNA TGCGCCAGCAGCCAAGAACAGGAGGTCTACGAGCAGTACTTC. It translates to CASSQEQEVYEQYF.

This clonotype was counted a few times. A junction end diverges from the germline sequence, so it may reflect a read error. The V gene is TRBV10-3, the J gene TRBJ1-1; 7 bases map to TRBD1. The CDR3 consists of 12 residues. Per the germline V gene, CDR1 is ENHRY and CDR2 is SYGVKD. In nucleotides, the CDR3 is TGCGGAATTGGGACAGTGAACACTGAAGCTTTCTTT. This encodes CGIGTVNTEAFF.